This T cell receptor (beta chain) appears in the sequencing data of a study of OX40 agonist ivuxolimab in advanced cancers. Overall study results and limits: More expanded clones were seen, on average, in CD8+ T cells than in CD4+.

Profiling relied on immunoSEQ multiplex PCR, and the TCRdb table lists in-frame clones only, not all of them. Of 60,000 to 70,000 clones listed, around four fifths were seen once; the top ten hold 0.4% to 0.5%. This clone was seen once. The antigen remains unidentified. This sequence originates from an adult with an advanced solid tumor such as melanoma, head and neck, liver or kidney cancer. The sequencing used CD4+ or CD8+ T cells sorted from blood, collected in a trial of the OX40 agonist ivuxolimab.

CDR3 sequence reads: CSVGQGVSEETQYF. The DNA for the CDR3 is TGCAGCGTAGGACAGGGAGTCTCCGAGGAGACCCAGTACTTC. The V gene is TRBV29-1, the J gene TRBJ2-5, with 8 bases lining up with TRBD1. J gave up 5 bases and V 6 bases, and 11 bases lay outside the gene matches. Germline V lookup: CDR1 SQVTM, CDR2 ANQGSEA. The CDR3 is 14 residues long.